These 31 T cell receptor beta chains originate from one sample sequenced in a study of human T cells and chemical hapten exposure. MiXCR, run by TCRdb on the RACE reads, gives a single entry per CDR3 protein. This table has around 250,000 distinct CDR3 sequences, 8.6% appearing once. Noted time point: pre-sensitization, week 0. Treatment meaning: therapeutic diphenylcyclopropenone sensitization with weekly scalp DPC. Material: whole blood, obtained in connection with sensitization to the hapten diphenylcyclopropenone (DPC). The receptor set was obtained from a woman in her 40s with alopecia areata. Some clones in this sample may be carry-over from other donors' samples.

The rearrangement joins TRBV12-3 or TRBV12-4 to TRBJ2-1, with 8 positions matching TRBD1. Trimming cost V 7 bases and J 3 bases; bases outside gene matches: 11. CDR3 length: 16 amino acids. DNA for the CDR3: TGTGCCAGCACCTCAAACGGTGGACAGGGCTACAATGAGCAGTTCTTC. Translation: CASTSNGGQGYNEQFF.

This clonotype appeared a few times. This sequence joins TRBV15 and TRBJ2-2; the D gene is possibly TRBD2 (5 bases). CDR3 length: 13 residues. V lost 9 bases to trimming and J lost 7 bases, with 15 bases between them. The germline gives CDR1 LNHNV, CDR2 YYDKDF (reference sequence). CDR3 region: CATQIGLGGELFF. The CDR3 DNA sequence: TGTGCCACTCAAATCGGACTGGGCGGGGAGCTGTTTTTT.

This clonotype has only a few counts. The chain joins TRBV5-1 to TRBJ2-3, with 12 nucleotides matching TRBD1. The CDR3 totals 17 residues. Germline CDR1 and CDR2: SGHRS and YFSETQ. V lost 2 bases to trimming and J lost 6 bases; unmatched junction nucleotides: 10. CDR3 in amino acids: CASSLQSGTGGADTQYF. The CDR3 DNA is TGCGCCAGCAGCTTACAGTCCGGGACAGGGGGCGCGGATACGCAGTATTTT.

This clonotype was recorded a few times. The rearrangement links TRBV28 to TRBJ1-6; 10 bases agree with TRBD1. In germline, CDR1 is MDHEN, CDR2 SYDVKM. Trimming at V came to 6 bases and at J to 10 bases, leaving 3 bases not matched to a gene. The CDR3 totals 13 residues. CDR3 sequence: CASRWTGGSPLHF. Here the CDR3 DNA reads TGTGCCAGCAGGTGGACAGGGGGATCACCCCTCCACTTT.

The sample holds many counts of this clonotype. The chain links TRBV6-2 or TRBV6-3 to TRBJ1-1; TRBD1 matches at 10 bases. Trimming took 4 bases from V and 1 from J; bases not matched to a gene: 0. The length of the CDR3 is 14 residues. CDR1 is MNHEY, CDR2 SVGEGT, per germline. CDR3 DNA sequence: TGTGCCAGCAGTTGGGACAGGGGGAACACTGAAGCTTTCTTT. Translation gives CASSWDRGNTEAFF.

In this sample, this clonotype turned up a few times. The CDR3 DNA reads TGTGCCAGCAGTGAAAGCCTAGAGGTTCAGCCCCAGCATTTT. Its translation is CASSESLEVQPQHF. The V call is TRBV6-1, the J call TRBJ1-5; D is unclear. The CDR3 extends over 14 amino acids. Between the trimmed V and J ends, which lost 2 bases and 6 bases, there was a span of 11 bases. Germline-derived CDR1 and CDR2 are MNHNS and SASEGT.

The chain carries TRBV7-9 and TRBJ1-4; unclear D gene. CDR3 length equals 16 residues. V was pared by 2 bases and J by 7 bases, with 17 bases between. The germline V gene has CDR1 SEHNR and CDR2 FQNEAQ (reference sequence). The CDR3 nucleotides read TGTGCCAGCAGCTTAAATAAGGGAGATGGCAGTGAAAAACTGTTTTTT. This gives the protein CASSLNKGDGSEKLFF.

This clonotype was counted many times. This chain connects TRBV28 to TRBJ1-2; possibly TRBD1 for D (5 bases). Germline assignment: CDR1 MDHEN and CDR2 SYDVKM. The CDR3 extends over 13 amino acids. The germline V and J ends were trimmed by 3 bases and 2 bases, with 7 bases remaining between them. The CDR3 nucleotides are TGTGCCAGCAGTTTGGGGGAAAACTATGGCTACACCTTC. Its translation is CASSLGENYGYTF.

This clonotype was observed at least ten times. V usage is TRBV20-1 and J usage is TRBJ1-2, with a possible D match to TRBD1 (6 bases). The CDR3 totals 16 residues. Germline V gene data show CDR1 as DFQATT and CDR2 as SNEGSKA (reference sequence). Between the trimmed V and J ends, which lost 0 bases and 2 bases, there was a span of 16 bases. CDR3 loop: CSARDPGTPLNYGYTF. For the CDR3, the DNA is TGCAGTGCTAGAGATCCCGGGACACCACTCAACTATGGCTACACCTTC.

This chain joins TRBV7-9 and TRBJ2-2; D is unresolved. Trimming removed 4 bases from V and 0 bases from J, with 9 bases in between. CDR3 length: 15 residues. CDR1 is SEHNR, CDR2 FQNEAQ, per germline (reference sequence). The CDR3 DNA is TGTGCCAGCAGCTCCTTTAGGGCGAACACCGGGGAGCTGTTTTTT. It translates to CASSSFRANTGELFF.

This clonotype was counted only a few times. The chain carries TRBV20-1 and TRBJ2-1, with D unclear. V lost 0 bases and J lost 0, with 12 bases in between. The CDR3 sequence is 16 residues long. In germline, CDR1 is DFQATT, CDR2 SNEGSKA (reference sequence). The CDR3 bases are TGCAGTGCTAGAGATAGCCGGTCGAGCTCCTACAATGAGCAGTTCTTC. Translation: CSARDSRSSSYNEQFF.

This clonotype was seen more than once but under ten times. The chain couples TRBV11-2 to TRBJ2-1; 9 bases agree with TRBD2. CDR3 length equals 16 residues. Per germline, CDR1 SGHAT and CDR2 FQNNGV. V trimming: 5 bases; J trimming: 4 bases; junction bases outside the gene matches: 9. In nucleotides, the CDR3 is TGTGCCAGCAGCCTTTCGACTAGCGGAGCTTACAATGAGCAGTTCTTC. Its translation is CASSLSTSGAYNEQFF.

V and J are TRBV9 and TRBJ2-3, with 7 positions matching TRBD2. The junction had 15 bases not matched to a gene; V was cut back by 0 bases and J by 8 bases. Germline lookup yields CDR1 SGDLS and CDR2 YYNGEE. The CDR3 extends over 17 amino acids. The CDR3, as DNA: TGTGCCAGCAGCGTAGGCTATAGGCTAGCGGAGGCTGGTACGCAGTATTTT. Protein product: CASSVGYRLAEAGTQYF.

The J gene is TRBJ1-1, the V gene TRBV24-1; the D gene is possibly TRBD1 (5 bases). The ends were cut back, 7 bases at V and 4 bases at J, with 12 bases in the middle. Germline lookup yields CDR1 KGHDR and CDR2 SFDVKD. The CDR3 is 13 residues long. The CDR3 DNA reads as TGTGCCACCAGCCCCCCGGGGGGCACTGAAGCTTTCTTT. This codes for CATSPPGGTEAFF.

This clonotype was seen at least ten times. The chain is built from TRBV7-6 and TRBJ2-5; D is unclear. Trimming removed 0 bases from V and 4 bases from J, with 12 bases in between. The germline V gene encodes CDR1 SGHVS and CDR2 FNYEAQ. The CDR3 is made up of 15 amino acids. The CDR3 nucleotides read TGTGCCAGCAGCTTAGCGGATCGGTGGGGAGAGACCCAGTACTTC. Its protein product is CASSLADRWGETQYF.

The chain has TRBV18 and TRBJ1-4; a weak D match, TRBD1 (5 bases). CDR3 size: 14 residues. The ends were cut back, 8 bases at V and 0 bases at J, with 10 bases in the middle. Looked up from germline, CDR1 is KGHSH and CDR2 is LQKENI. CDR3 sequence: CASRGMATNEKLFF. In nucleotides, the CDR3 is TGTGCCAGCAGGGGAATGGCAACTAATGAAAAACTGTTTTTT.

The rearrangement links TRBV4-1 to TRBJ1-5; 7 bases align to TRBD1. J gave up 6 bases and V 0 bases, and 5 bases lay outside the gene matches. The V gene's germline CDR1 is MGHRA and CDR2 YSYEKL. The CDR3 loop spans 15 amino acids. Written as DNA, the CDR3 is TGCGCCAGCAGCCAAGAGAGGGGGCCTACTCAGCCCCAGCATTTT. Its protein product is CASSQERGPTQPQHF.

About this clonotype: A junction boundary mismatches the germline segment, possibly from a read error. J is TRBJ2-3 and V is TRBV5-1; D assignment may be TRBD1 or TRBD2 (5 bases each). This CDR3 spans 16 amino acids. Germline CDR1 and CDR2: SGHRS and YFSETQ. As DNA, the CDR3 is TGCGCCAACAGCTTGGCTGACGGGACCGGGCGAGATACGCAGTATTTT. The encoded protein is CANSLADGTGRDTQYF.

In its sample, this clonotype was seen a few times. The chain recombines TRBV4-3 with TRBJ2-2; no reliable D call. The CDR3 extends over 17 amino acids. CDR1 and CDR2 (germline): LGHNA, YSLEER. V lost 0 bases, J lost 3 bases, and 14 bases lay in between. The CDR3 sequence is CASSQELGNPDTGELFF. The CDR3 DNA reads TGCGCCAGCAGCCAAGAATTAGGGAACCCCGACACCGGGGAGCTGTTTTTT.

A few counts support this clonotype. An end of the junction differs from the germline gene, which may be a read error. This chain links TRBV27 with TRBJ2-1, with TRBD2 as a possible D gene (5 bases). CDR1 and CDR2 (germline): MNHEY, SMNVEV (reference sequence). The CDR3 sequence is 15 residues long. The CDR3 nucleotides are TGTGCCAGCAGCCTGATTGGGAGCTCCTACAATGAGCAGTTCTTT. Translated, it gives CASSLIGSSYNEQFF.

This clonotype was detected ten times or more. The V and J genes are TRBV28 and TRBJ1-2; the D gene is possibly TRBD1 (5 bases). Germline assignment: CDR1 MDHEN and CDR2 SYDVKM. CDR3 length: 13 amino acids. V was clipped by 6 bases and J by 6 bases, with 14 bases between them. The CDR3 loop is CASRAPGQNGYTF. CDR3 coding DNA: TGTGCCAGCAGAGCTCCCGGACAAAATGGCTACACCTTC.

The V gene is TRBV7-8, the J gene TRBJ2-3, with a possible D match to TRBD1 (5 bases). The CDR3 contains 13 residues. Germline values: CDR1 SGHVS, CDR2 FQNEAQ. V was shortened by 0 bases and J by 8 bases, with 9 bases between the two germline ends. The CDR3 loop reads CASSLAYRGTQYF. The CDR3 DNA reads TGTGCCAGCAGCTTAGCTTATAGGGGTACGCAGTATTTT.

This rearrangement joins TRBV24-1 to TRBJ2-2; D is undetermined. The germline V gene encodes CDR1 KGHDR and CDR2 SFDVKD. Trimming removed 5 bases from V and 2 bases from J, with 8 bases in between. This CDR3 region has 14 residues. The CDR3 loop is CATSARFNTGELFF. For the CDR3, the DNA is TGTGCCACCAGTGCCAGGTTCAACACCGGGGAGCTGTTTTTT.

This clonotype came up many times. This chain links TRBV5-1 with TRBJ2-3; tentative D call: TRBD1 (6 bases). This CDR3 is 14 amino acids long. The germline V and J ends were trimmed by 1 base and 3 bases, with 9 bases remaining between them. The germline V gene encodes CDR1 SGHRS and CDR2 YFSETQ. In DNA form, the CDR3 reads TGCGCCAGCAGCTTGCAGGGGTGGACAGATACGCAGTATTTT. Protein product: CASSLQGWTDTQYF.

The table lists this clonotype with many counts. The J gene is TRBJ2-7, the V gene TRBV4-3, with TRBD2 matching 10 bases. This CDR3 is built from 16 residues. Germline CDR1 and CDR2: LGHNA and YSLEER. Trimming removed 2 bases from V and 3 bases from J; junction bases left unmatched: 7. CDR3 coding DNA: TGCGCCAGCAGCCAACTAGTAGGACTAGCGGACTACGAGCAGTACTTC. Translating it yields CASSQLVGLADYEQYF.

The chain combines TRBV28 with TRBJ2-3; D is uncertain. Looked up from germline, CDR1 is MDHEN and CDR2 is SYDVKM. Deletions cut 3 bases from V and 2 bases from J, with 12 bases between. The CDR3 consists of 15 residues. DNA of the CDR3: TGTGCCAGCAGTTTCCCGGCCAGCTCCACAGATACGCAGTATTTT. Its translation is CASSFPASSTDTQYF.

A note on this clonotype: Just one base apart from a much larger clone, this may be a read error. The V gene is TRBV5-4, the J gene TRBJ1-2, with TRBD1 as a possible D gene (6 bases). CDR1 and CDR2 from the germline V gene are SGHNT and YYREEE (reference sequence). V was clipped by 0 bases and J by 4 bases, with 7 bases between them. This CDR3 contains 13 residues. As DNA, the CDR3 is TGTGCCAGCAGCTTGGAACAGGGCTATGGCTACACCTTC. This translates into CASSLEQGYGYTF.

This clonotype was detected only a few times. The V and J genes are TRBV7-2 and TRBJ2-5, with D unclear. The CDR3 covers 14 residues. The V end lost 7 bases, the J end lost 5 bases, and 17 bases lay between the germline ends. Germline CDR1 and CDR2: SGHTA and FQGNSA. CDR3 in amino acids: CASTNINRLETQYF. CDR3 DNA sequence: TGTGCCAGCACCAATATAAACCGGTTGGAGACCCAGTACTTC.

This clonotype came up a few times. This sequence joins TRBV7-8 and TRBJ1-6; D is unresolved. This CDR3 has 13 residues. Germline V CDR1 and CDR2: SGHVS, FQNEAQ. V lost 5 bases and J 9 bases, leaving 11 bases between the germline ends. The chain's CDR3 is CASSVYGSSPLHF. The CDR3 DNA is TGTGCCAGCAGCGTCTATGGGAGTTCACCCCTCCACTTT.

V gene TRBV20-1 combines with J gene TRBJ2-3; no reliable D call. The CDR3 contains 14 residues. Between the trimmed V and J ends, which lost 1 base and 1 base, there was a span of 9 bases. Per the germline V gene, CDR1 is DFQATT and CDR2 is SNEGSKA (reference sequence). CDR3 region: CSARVAYGTDTQYF. CDR3 nucleotide sequence: TGCAGTGCTAGAGTAGCTTATGGCACAGATACGCAGTATTTT.

This clonotype was counted at least ten times. The chain carries TRBV7-3 and TRBJ2-1; 11 nucleotides line up with TRBD2. V lost 5 bases and J lost 7; bases outside the gene matches: 10. The CDR3 runs 16 residues. Germline V gives CDR1 SGHTA, CDR2 FQGTGA. The CDR3 DNA reads as TGTGCCAGCAGCGCGCACCTAGCGGGAGGTTTTAATGAGCAGTTCTTC. Its protein is CASSAHLAGGFNEQFF.